This T cell receptor (beta chain) is from a study of shared T cell receptors in the human thymus. Assay used: immunoSEQ multiplex PCR; TCRdb lists only in-frame clones, some missing. The data show fewer than 700,000 clones, with roughly 88% seen just once and 0.008% to 0.011% held by the top ten. The length of the CDR3 is 17 residues. V was pared by 4 bases and J by 0 bases, with 6 bases of the junction left unmatched. Germline-derived CDR1 and CDR2 are MDHEN and SYDVKM. This same sample was also taken into another study, of human thymus T cells.

The TCR originated in a boy in the first two years of life with a congenital heart defect. The rearrangement links TRBV28 to TRBJ1-5; TRBD1 matches 10 bases. Sequencing was carried out using thymocytes. This chain's CDR3 is CASSSTGGTHSNQPQHF. DNA for the CDR3: TGTGCCAGCAGTTCGACAGGGGGCACCCATAGCAATCAGCCCCAGCATTTT.